The 19 T cell receptor beta chains in this list originate from one sample, sequenced in a study of blood T cell repertoires in COVID-19. The data were produced by immunoSEQ multiplex PCR, yet TCRdb's version contains in-frame clones alone and is incomplete. The table has about 120,000 clones, around 88% seen once. The sequenced sample was peripheral blood. These receptors all stem from a woman aged 45-59 years with active or convalescent COVID-19.

This clone is a singleton in its sample. The gene calls are TRBV11-2 and TRBJ2-7; D perhaps matches TRBD2 (6 bases). The CDR3 sequence is 14 residues long. Deletions cut 5 bases from V and 3 bases from J, with 14 bases between. Germline V gene sequence: CDR1 SGHAT, CDR2 FQNNGV. CDR3 bases: TGTGCCAGCAGCCACCTAAGCGGGTTCTACGAGCAGTACTTC. Translated: CASSHLSGFYEQYF.

J is TRBJ1-5 and V is TRBV4-1, with D perhaps matching TRBD1 (6 bases). The CDR3 covers 18 residues. V shed 1 base and J shed 3 bases, with 19 bases lying between them. Germline V gene data show CDR1 as MGHRA and CDR2 as YSYEKL. CDR3 sequence reads: CASSQVFFRTGHNQPQHF. The CDR3 DNA reads as TGCGCCAGCAGCCAAGTTTTTTTCCGAACAGGGCACAATCAGCCCCAGCATTTT.

The chain carries TRBV7-9 and TRBJ2-1; 8 bases fit TRBD2. The germline V gene has CDR1 SEHNR and CDR2 FQNEAQ (reference sequence). The junction had 8 bases not matched to a gene; V was cut back by 5 bases and J by 5 bases. The CDR3 consists of 15 residues. The CDR3, as DNA: TGTGCCAGCAGCCCCCAACTAGCGGCAGACAATGAGCAGTTCTTC. Its translation is CASSPQLAADNEQFF.

The rearrangement joins TRBV12-3 or TRBV12-4 to TRBJ1-5, with D possibly TRBD1 on 6 matching bases. This CDR3 contains 13 residues. V was clipped by 6 bases and J by 12 bases, with 18 bases between them. The CDR3 reads CASSLQLRDNQHF. The CDR3 bases are TGTGCCAGCAGCTTGCAATTGAGGGACAACCAGCATTTT.

This clone has a single count. The chain joins TRBV3-1 (or the pseudogene TRBV3-2) to TRBJ2-7; maybe TRBD2 (5 bases). The germline CDR1 and CDR2 sequences are LGHDT and YNNKEL (reference sequence). V lost 4 bases and J 0 bases, leaving 13 bases between the germline ends. The CDR3 consists of 15 residues. The CDR3 coding sequence is TGTGCCAGCAGCCTTTCTAGCCATAGCTCCTACGAGCAGTACTTC. It codes for CASSLSSHSSYEQYF.

The chain carries TRBV28 and TRBJ2-7, with 10 bases identical to TRBD1. The V segment lost 6 bases and the J segment 3 bases; nucleotides outside the gene matches: 5. This CDR3 contains 14 residues. The germline CDR1 and CDR2 sequences are MDHEN and SYDVKM. Here the CDR3 DNA reads TGTGCCAGCAGCCACGGACAGGGGGGCTACGAGCAGTACTTC. Translation gives CASSHGQGGYEQYF.

This clone was picked up a small number of times. The chain links TRBV12-3 or TRBV12-4 to TRBJ1-1; D ambiguous. With 7 bases removed from V and 0 bases from J, the gap between germline ends came to 9 bases. This CDR3 contains 13 residues. In DNA form, the CDR3 reads TGTGCCAGCATGGGCAGCATGAACACTGAAGCTTTCTTT. Encoded protein: CASMGSMNTEAFF.

J is TRBJ2-1 and V is TRBV7-2, with 10 bases identical to TRBD1. This CDR3 comprises 17 residues. Trimming cost V 2 bases and J 3 bases; bases outside gene matches: 7. Per the germline V gene, CDR1 is SGHTA and CDR2 is FQGNSA. As DNA, the CDR3 is TGTGCCAGCAGCTTAAGGTGGACAGGGGGTTTCTACAATGAGCAGTTCTTC. Translating it yields CASSLRWTGGFYNEQFF.

This chain uses TRBV29-1 with TRBJ2-4; a possible D gene is TRBD2 (6 bases). Germline CDR1 is SQVTM and CDR2 is ANQGSEA. The ends were cut back, 4 bases at V and 0 bases at J, with 10 bases in the middle. This CDR3 is built from 14 residues. The CDR3 region is CSVVGRLAKNIQYF. Here the CDR3 DNA reads TGCAGCGTTGTCGGGAGATTAGCCAAAAACATTCAGTACTTC.

The CDR3 loop is CASSRSSGESLAKNIQYF. The CDR3 DNA is TGTGCCAGTAGTCGGTCCAGCGGGGAATCCCTAGCCAAAAACATTCAGTACTTC. This sequence joins TRBV19 and TRBJ2-4, with 7 bases lining up with TRBD2. The germline V gene has CDR1 LNHDA and CDR2 SQIVND (reference sequence). The junction had 13 bases not matched to a gene; V was cut back by 5 bases and J by 0 bases. The CDR3 is 18 residues long.

The V call is TRBV15, the J call TRBJ1-1; D is undetermined. The CDR3 loop spans 13 amino acids. The V and J ends lost 5 bases and 6 bases respectively, with 13 bases between them. The germline V gene encodes CDR1 LNHNV and CDR2 YYDKDF (reference sequence). DNA of the CDR3: TGTGCCACCAGCTACCGGGAACACCCTGAAGCTTTCTTT. Protein: CATSYREHPEAFF.

V and J are TRBV19 and TRBJ2-3; 13 bases are a match to TRBD2. The CDR3 loop spans 18 amino acids. Losses at the gene ends were 5 bases for V and 2 bases for J; bases not matched to a gene: 10. CDR1 and CDR2 (germline): LNHDA, SQIVND (reference sequence). CDR3 DNA: TGTGCCAGTAGTCGGACTAGCGGGAGAGGAGGCCCCACAGATACGCAGTATTTT. As protein: CASSRTSGRGGPTDTQYF.

The gene calls are TRBV27 and TRBJ1-1; 9 nucleotides match TRBD1. This CDR3 spans 19 amino acids. Germline trimming cut 3 bases from V and 3 bases from J; bases unmatched to any gene: 17. Germline loops: CDR1 MNHEY, CDR2 SMNVEV (reference sequence). The CDR3 is CASSFSGTGISGRHTEAFF. The DNA for the CDR3 is TGTGCCAGCAGTTTCTCCGGGACAGGGATATCGGGCCGGCACACTGAAGCTTTCTTT.

J is TRBJ1-2 and V is TRBV27; D is unclear. This CDR3 region has 14 residues. V gave up 5 bases and J gave up 3 bases, with 13 bases separating them. In germline, CDR1 is MNHEY, CDR2 SMNVEV (reference sequence). The CDR3 bases are TGTGCCAGCAGTCCACTGCGGGGTGACTATGGCTACACCTTC. The encoded protein is CASSPLRGDYGYTF.

The chain joins TRBV10-2 to TRBJ1-6, with D possibly being TRBD1 (5 bases). Germline V lookup: CDR1 WSHSY, CDR2 SAAADI. This CDR3 has 13 amino acids. Trimming pared 3 bases from V and 10 bases from J, leaving 10 bases between. Here the CDR3 reads CASSERGDSPLHF. The CDR3 nucleotides read TGCGCCAGCAGTGAAAGGGGCGACTCACCCCTCCACTTT.

The chain couples TRBV5-5 to TRBJ1-1; no clear D. Between the trimmed V and J ends, which lost 5 bases and 7 bases, there was a span of 15 bases. Germline V gives CDR1 SGHKS, CDR2 YYEKEE (reference sequence). The CDR3 is 13 residues long. The CDR3 DNA is TGTGCCAGCAGACGTTTTTTGGCTGTTGAAGCTTTCTTT. As protein: CASRRFLAVEAFF.

The rearrangement joins TRBV6-2 or TRBV6-3 to TRBJ2-2, with 8 positions matching TRBD2. Germline lookup yields CDR1 MNHEY and CDR2 SVGEGT. The length of the CDR3 is 16 residues. Unmatched junction bases numbered 2, after V lost 2 bases and J lost 0 bases. In nucleotides, the CDR3 is TGTGCCAGCAGTTACGGGGGACTAGCGAACACCGGGGAGCTGTTTTTT. This encodes CASSYGGLANTGELFF.

This chain links TRBV7-3 with TRBJ2-5, with TRBD2 matching over 9 bases. The germline V gene encodes CDR1 SGHTA and CDR2 FQGTGA. V shed 4 bases, J shed 5 bases, and the junction held 5 bases outside the gene matches. This CDR3 has 14 amino acids. CDR3 in amino acids: CASSSGSGSETQYF. The CDR3, as DNA: TGTGCCAGCAGCTCTGGTAGCGGGAGTGAGACCCAGTACTTC.

This clone was seen a handful of times. V usage is TRBV10-3 and J usage is TRBJ1-5; possibly TRBD1 for D (6 bases). The CDR3 has 15 amino acids. Germline loops: CDR1 ENHRY, CDR2 SYGVKD. The V gene lost 0 bases and the J gene lost 2 bases, with 8 bases spanning the gap. The CDR3 sequence is CAISESGGGNQPQHF. The CDR3 nucleotides read TGTGCCATCAGTGAGTCAGGGGGAGGCAATCAGCCCCAGCATTTT.